This T cell receptor beta chain was recovered during a study of T cell repertoires in cytomegalovirus infection. At the level of the study: It was recently identified HLA-C-restricted and well-studied HLA-B-restricted CMV epitopes that the study used. Indications came from public TCR beta signatures; they pointed to CMV infection and to a matching HLA type.

Points from the study as a whole: The ex vivo response was dominated by HLA-C-restricted CMV-specific TCR beta clonotypes. Adding up the frequency of public TCR beta families identified people who carried CMV plus the relevant HLA.

In TCRdb, the reads were re-called with MiXCR into one record per CDR3 protein. The sample contains 750,000 to 900,000 distinct CDR3 sequences, approximately 32% of which appear only once. The CDR3 covers 15 residues. Germline loops: CDR1 MNHEY, CDR2 SVGAGI. V lost 7 bases and J 3 bases, leaving 16 bases between the germline ends. In the case of this clonotype: The antigen is not known.

The clonotype originates from a human donor in good health (CMV status not recorded). Some clones in this sample may be carry-over from other donors' samples. The sample here was cultured CD8+ T cells from PBMCs, taken from culture after CMV antigen stimulation. The chain links TRBV6-5 to TRBJ2-1; D call uncertain. The CDR3 reads CASTPDGSLYNEQFF. The CDR3 DNA follows: TGTGCCAGCACCCCCGACGGTTCCCTCTACAATGAGCAGTTCTTC.